This T cell receptor beta chain emerged from a study of T cell repertoires in cytomegalovirus infection. Study-wide context: CMV infection together with matching HLA type was indicated by public TCR beta signatures.

TCRdb re-called the reads with MiXCR, one entry per CDR3 protein. The table records some 350,000 distinct CDR3 sequences, roughly 34% of them present only once. V trimming: 5 bases; J trimming: 5 bases; junction bases outside the gene matches: 11. Per germline, CDR1 SEHNR and CDR2 FQNEAQ (reference sequence). CDR3 length: 15 amino acids. A word on this clonotype: Its antigen is as yet unknown.

This specimen was cultured PBMCs, taken from culture after CMV antigen stimulation. This receptor was identified in a human donor in good health (CMV status not recorded). Some clones in this sample may be carry-over from other donors' samples. The rearrangement joins TRBV7-9 to TRBJ2-7; TRBD1 matches at 8 bases. The CDR3 is CASSALTGVFNEQYV. CDR3 nucleotides: TGTGCCAGCAGCGCACTGACAGGGGTCTTCAACGAGCAGTACGTC.